This T cell receptor beta chain is from a study of post-analysis software for immune sequencing data. Overall study: The disease courses covered relapsing-remitting, secondary progressive and progressive-relapsing multiple sclerosis. The study's findings and limits: The study found significantly lower normalized Chao1 diversity in multiple sclerosis patients than in controls. Samples sharing a preparation batch grouped tightly together when assessed by F measure. TRBV5-6, TRBV5-1 and TRBV20-1 were among roughly five TRBV segments more frequent in patients than controls.

Unique molecular identifiers were built into the TCR beta cDNA libraries. Input populations of roughly 1 to 11 million T cells gave rise to some 500,000 cDNA molecules. From the PCR reads, TCRdb called clonotypes with MiXCR, one entry per CDR3 protein. The table records fewer than 550,000 distinct CDR3 sequences, 34% of them present only once. As to this clonotype: Its antigen remains unidentified.

V shed 6 bases, J shed 4 bases, and the junction held 5 bases outside the gene matches. This CDR3 region has 13 residues. In germline, CDR1 is SQVTM, CDR2 ANQGSEA. Sequenced material: blood. This clonotype originated in a girl between 2 and 17 years old with multiple sclerosis. The chain carries TRBV29-1 and TRBJ2-3, with 9 bases fitting TRBD1. Here the CDR3 DNA reads TGCAGCGTAAGGGACAGGGCCCCAGATACGCAGTATTTT. Its protein is CSVRDRAPDTQYF.